This passage covers 25 T cell receptor beta chains from one sample sequenced in a study of patients and donors after allogeneic stem cell transplantation. TCRdb itself ran the RT-PCR reads through MiXCR, one entry per CDR3 protein. This table holds fewer than 250,000 distinct CDR3 sequences, 12% to 15% found once. The sample consisted of blood, either unsorted or a sorted T cell fraction (not recorded which). The receptors derive from a human donor who was either an allogeneic HSCT recipient or a stem cell or donor lymphocyte infusion donor (not recorded which). It is not recorded whose cells these are; they may come from a transplant donor.

V usage is TRBV20-1 and J usage is TRBJ2-7, with 10 bases aligning to TRBD1. Per germline, CDR1 DFQATT and CDR2 SNEGSKA (reference sequence). This CDR3 region has 15 residues. V gave up 5 bases and J gave up 5 bases; unmatched junction bases: 12. CDR3 DNA sequence: TGCAGTGCTGGGGGGCTCGGGACAGGGGTGAACGAGCAGTACTTC. Protein product: CSAGGLGTGVNEQYF.

At least ten counts were recorded for this clonotype. The V gene is TRBV24-1, the J gene TRBJ2-2; TRBD1 aligns across 9 bases. The ends lost 9 bases at V and 6 bases at J; junction bases unmatched: 10. The CDR3 runs to 15 residues. Germline CDR1 KGHDR, CDR2 SFDVKD. CDR3 bases: TGTGCCACCCGAAACGGGACAGGGCGGTCCGGGGAGCTGTTTTTT. Translated: CATRNGTGRSGELFF.

V and J are TRBV5-4 and TRBJ1-2; D perhaps matches TRBD1 (5 bases). Trimming took off 4 bases at V and 3 bases at J, with 22 bases between the two ends. The CDR3 consists of 17 residues. Germline CDR1 reads SGHNT; CDR2 reads YYREEE (reference sequence). The CDR3 DNA follows: TGTGCCAGCAGCCTGTCCCCAGGGTCGGTGTGGTACTATGGCTACACCTTC. It codes for CASSLSPGSVWYYGYTF. Filled out from reference TRBV5-4 and TRBJ1-2, the complete variable domain reads ETGVTQSPTHLIKTRGQQVTLRCSSQSGHNTVSWYQQALGQGPQFIFQYYREEENGRGNFPPRFSGLQFPNYSSELNVNALELDDSALYLCASSLSPGSVWYYGYTFGSGTRLTVV.

This chain links TRBV20-1 with TRBJ2-3; no definite D call. V was clipped by 3 bases and J by 4 bases, with 20 bases between them. The CDR3 runs to 16 residues. Germline CDR1 and CDR2: DFQATT and SNEGSKA (reference sequence). This chain's CDR3 is CSASDAVTRSSDTQYF. Here the CDR3 DNA reads TGCAGTGCTAGCGACGCCGTGACCCGAAGCTCAGATACGCAGTATTTT.

The genes are TRBV6-1 and TRBJ1-2; no firm D call. The CDR3 runs to 13 residues. Germline V gene lookup returns CDR1 MNHNS and CDR2 SASEGT. V was shortened by 0 bases and J by 5 bases, with 7 bases between the two germline ends. The CDR3 nucleotides read TGTGCCAGCAGTGAAGCGGGGAGGTATGGCTACACCTTC. It translates to CASSEAGRYGYTF.

This clonotype was observed many times. V is TRBV19 and J is TRBJ1-5, with 12 bases matching TRBD1. This CDR3 spans 17 amino acids. With 5 bases clipped from V and 0 bases from J, the junction kept 5 bases outside the gene matches. CDR1 is LNHDA and CDR2 is SQIVND in the germline V gene (reference sequence). The CDR3 region has the DNA TGTGCCAGTAGTCTGGGACAGGGGGCAAATAGCAATCAGCCCCAGCATTTT. Protein product: CASSLGQGANSNQPQHF.

The genes are TRBV5-1 and TRBJ1-1; a possible D gene is TRBD1 (5 bases). This CDR3 is 14 amino acids long. Trimming removed 0 bases at V and 1 base at J, with 7 bases between. Germline CDR1 is SGHRS and CDR2 is YFSETQ. For the CDR3, the DNA is TGCGCCAGCAGCTTGGGGGACCAGAACACTGAAGCTTTCTTT. Its protein is CASSLGDQNTEAFF.

This clonotype has more than one count but fewer than ten. The chain combines TRBV10-3 with TRBJ2-3; TRBD2 aligns across 8 bases. Germline CDR1 ENHRY, CDR2 SYGVKD. V was clipped by 10 bases and J by 5 bases; unmatched bases: 11. The CDR3 loop spans 14 amino acids. CDR3 nucleotides: TGTGCCACGAAGATAGGACTAGCTGGAGATACGCAGTATTTT. Protein product: CATKIGLAGDTQYF.

This clonotype was seen more than once but under ten times. For the CDR3, the DNA is TGTGCCTGGAGTGCAACCGGGACTAGCGGGACCGAGCAGTACTTC. Protein sequence: CAWSATGTSGTEQYF. The chain links TRBV30 to TRBJ2-7; 13 bases agree with TRBD2. There are 15 residues in the CDR3. Losses at the gene ends were 1 base for V and 6 bases for J; bases not matched to a gene: 6. Germline values: CDR1 GTSNPN, CDR2 SVGIG (reference sequence).

This clonotype occurred many times. The chain has TRBV27 and TRBJ2-7; D not resolved. Germline V gives CDR1 MNHEY, CDR2 SMNVEV (reference sequence). This CDR3 region has 15 residues. Trimming cost V 5 bases and J 4 bases, with 18 bases left between them. Here the CDR3 reads CASSPNPNSWYEQYF. DNA of the CDR3: TGTGCCAGCAGTCCCAATCCCAACTCCTGGTACGAGCAGTACTTC.

The chain has TRBV29-1 and TRBJ2-7; maybe TRBD1 (6 bases). The V end was cut by 1 base, the J end by 3 bases, with 7 bases between. The CDR3 contains 12 residues. Germline values: CDR1 SQVTM, CDR2 ANQGSEA. The CDR3 DNA follows: TGCAGCGTTGAAGGGGACAACTACGAGCAGTACTTC. Its protein is CSVEGDNYEQYF.

This clonotype has ten or more counts. The chain carries TRBV12-3 or TRBV12-4 and TRBJ2-3; D is possibly TRBD2 (6 bases). The CDR3 consists of 16 residues. Trimming removed 5 bases from V and 5 bases from J, with 20 bases in between. CDR3 sequence: CASSTPRGIKGDTQYF. In DNA form, the CDR3 reads TGTGCCAGCAGTACCCCTCGCGGGATAAAGGGAGATACGCAGTATTTT.

This clonotype was observed at least ten times. The J gene is TRBJ1-1, the V gene TRBV12-3 or TRBV12-4; D might be TRBD1 (5 bases). V gave up 0 bases and J gave up 8 bases, with 7 bases separating them. The CDR3 length is 12 residues. This chain's CDR3 is CASSLAWTEAFF. CDR3 sequence (DNA): TGTGCCAGCAGTTTAGCATGGACAGAAGCTTTCTTT.

The chain couples TRBV30 to TRBJ1-1; possibly TRBD1 for D (6 bases). Germline CDR1 reads GTSNPN; CDR2 reads SVGIG (reference sequence). This CDR3 is 14 amino acids long. V lost 0 bases and J 4 bases, leaving 12 bases between the germline ends. The DNA of the CDR3 is TGTGCCTGGAGTGTGGGGGGCGCGAGCACTGAAGCTTTCTTT. Its translation: CAWSVGGASTEAFF.

This clonotype was found many times. Here the CDR3 DNA reads TGTGCCAGCAGCTCTCGAAAGGGACACACCACAGATACGCAGTATTTT. Protein: CASSSRKGHTTDTQYF. V usage is TRBV11-1 and J usage is TRBJ2-3, with D tentatively TRBD1 (6 bases). Germline values: CDR1 SGHAT, CDR2 FQDESV (reference sequence). The CDR3 is made up of 16 amino acids. Trimming left V 4 bases short and J 2 bases short, with 16 bases between.

This clonotype was recorded at least ten times. This chain connects TRBV20-1 to TRBJ2-1, with TRBD1 identical over 7 bases. Germline V CDR1 and CDR2: DFQATT, SNEGSKA (reference sequence). With V trimmed by 4 bases and J by 5 bases, 14 bases remained unmatched. The CDR3 consists of 16 residues. Here the CDR3 DNA reads TGCAGTGCTAAACGGACAGGCCTTGGGGTCCACAATGAGCAGTTCTTC. Amino acids: CSAKRTGLGVHNEQFF.

This rearrangement joins TRBV19 to TRBJ1-5; tentatively, D is TRBD1 (6 bases). Trimming took off 3 bases at V and 3 bases at J, with 12 bases between the two ends. The CDR3 loop spans 15 amino acids. Germline CDR1 is LNHDA and CDR2 is SQIVND (reference sequence). The CDR3 reads CASSIRQGINQPQHF. Here the CDR3 DNA reads TGTGCCAGTAGTATTCGGCAGGGGATCAATCAGCCCCAGCATTTT. Drawing the rest from reference TRBV19 and TRBJ1-5, the complete variable domain is DGGITQSPKYLFRKEGQNVTLSCEQNLNHDAMYWYRQDPGQGLRLIYYSQIVNDFQKGDIAEGYSVSREKKESFPLTVTSAQKNPTAFYLCASSIRQGINQPQHFGDGTRLSIL.

This clonotype was recorded many times. This chain links TRBV7-8 with TRBJ2-2; 7 nucleotides match TRBD1. The V and J ends lost 5 bases and 3 bases, in that order; junction bases with no gene match: 3. Per germline, CDR1 SGHVS and CDR2 FQNEAQ. The CDR3 is made up of 14 amino acids. The CDR3 nucleotides read TGTGCCAGCAGCCGACAGGGATACACCGGGGAGCTGTTTTTT. Its protein product is CASSRQGYTGELFF. Filled out from reference TRBV7-8 and TRBJ2-2, the complete variable domain reads GAGVSQSPRYKVAKRGQDVALRCDPISGHVSLFWYQQALGQGPEFLTYFQNEAQLDKSGLPSDRFFAERPEGSVSTLKIQRTQQEDSAVYLCASSRQGYTGELFFGEGSRLTVL.

The chain is built from TRBV19 and TRBJ2-4, with a possible D match to TRBD1 (8 bases). V shed 6 bases and J shed 1 base, with 13 bases lying between them. Looked up from germline, CDR1 is LNHDA and CDR2 is SQIVND (reference sequence). There are 15 residues in the CDR3. The CDR3 nucleotides read TGTGCCAGTAGCACACAGGGGGGGGCCAAAAACATTCAGTACTTC. This codes for CASSTQGGAKNIQYF.

This clonotype was observed many times. The J gene is TRBJ2-2, the V gene TRBV5-1, with D maybe TRBD1 (6 bases). Germline loops: CDR1 SGHRS, CDR2 YFSETQ. The CDR3 loop spans 14 amino acids. V dropped 2 bases and J dropped 4 bases, with 9 bases sitting between them. The CDR3 here is CASSFAGATGELFF. In nucleotides, the CDR3 is TGCGCCAGCAGCTTTGCAGGGGCCACCGGGGAGCTGTTTTTT.

This clonotype came up many times. The chain combines TRBV20-1 with TRBJ1-2; D remains unclear. V lost 0 bases and J lost 6, with 5 bases in between. This CDR3 spans 11 amino acids. CDR1 and CDR2 (germline): DFQATT, SNEGSKA (reference sequence). Written as DNA, the CDR3 is TGCAGTGCTAGAGAGTCCCATGGCTACACCTTC. This translates into CSARESHGYTF.

This clonotype was observed a few times. The genes are TRBV7-9 and TRBJ1-4; possibly TRBD1 for D (5 bases). V lost 5 bases and J lost 7, with 20 bases in between. Germline V gene sequence: CDR1 SEHNR, CDR2 FQNEAQ (reference sequence). The CDR3 covers 16 residues. The DNA for the CDR3 is TGTGCCAGCAGCCCTACTCGGACCCAGGGTAGTGAAAAACTGTTTTTT. Protein: CASSPTRTQGSEKLFF.

This chain uses TRBV12-3 or TRBV12-4 with TRBJ1-1, with D possibly TRBD1 on 5 matching bases. The V end was cut by 5 bases, the J end by 2 bases, with 12 bases between. The CDR3 loop spans 14 amino acids. The CDR3 loop is CASSHLGLNTEAFF. The CDR3 bases are TGTGCCAGCAGTCATTTGGGGCTAAACACTGAAGCTTTCTTT.

The chain has TRBV14 and TRBJ1-1; no firm D call. CDR1 SGHDN and CDR2 FVKESK come from the germline V gene. The CDR3 is 13 amino acids. Trimming shortened V by 7 bases and J by 1 base, and 10 bases separated the two germline ends. The DNA of the CDR3 is TGTGCCAGCACCTGGACCGGGAACACTGAAGCTTTCTTT. Encoded protein: CASTWTGNTEAFF.

This clonotype was counted only a few times. The chain combines TRBV5-4 with TRBJ2-2; TRBD2 is a possible D gene (5 bases). The V gene's germline CDR1 is SGHNT and CDR2 YYREEE (reference sequence). This CDR3 has 15 residues. V was pared by 3 bases and J by 7 bases, with 16 bases between. The DNA of the CDR3 is TGTGCCAGCAGCTCCAGAAGAGGGAGAGGCGGGGAGCTGTTTTTT. Protein product: CASSSRRGRGGELFF.